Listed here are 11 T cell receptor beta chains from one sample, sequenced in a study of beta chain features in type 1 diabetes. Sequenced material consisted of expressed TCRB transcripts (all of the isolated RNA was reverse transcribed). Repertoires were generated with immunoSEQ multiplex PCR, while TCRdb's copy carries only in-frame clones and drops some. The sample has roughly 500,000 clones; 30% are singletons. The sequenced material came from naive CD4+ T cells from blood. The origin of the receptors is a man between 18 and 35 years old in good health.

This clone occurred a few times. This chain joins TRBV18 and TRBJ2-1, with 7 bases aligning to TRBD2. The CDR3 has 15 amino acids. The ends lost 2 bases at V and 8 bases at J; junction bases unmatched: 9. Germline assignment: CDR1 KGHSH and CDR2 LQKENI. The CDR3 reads CASSPWVLREHEQFF. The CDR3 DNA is TGTGCCAGCTCACCATGGGTCTTGCGGGAGCATGAGCAGTTCTTC.

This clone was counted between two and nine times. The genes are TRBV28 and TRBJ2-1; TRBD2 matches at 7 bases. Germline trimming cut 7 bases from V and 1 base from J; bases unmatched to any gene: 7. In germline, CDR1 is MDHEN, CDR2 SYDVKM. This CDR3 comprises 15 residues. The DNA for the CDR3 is TGTGCCAGCAATAAAAGGGAGGGGTCCTACAATGAGCAGTTCTTC. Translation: CASNKREGSYNEQFF.

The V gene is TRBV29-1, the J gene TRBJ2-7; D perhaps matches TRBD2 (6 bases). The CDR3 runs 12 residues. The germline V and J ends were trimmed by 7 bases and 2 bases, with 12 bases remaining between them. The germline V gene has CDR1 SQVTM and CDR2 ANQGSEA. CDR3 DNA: TGCAGCGCTCCTAGCGTAACCTACGAGCAGTACTTC. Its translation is CSAPSVTYEQYF.

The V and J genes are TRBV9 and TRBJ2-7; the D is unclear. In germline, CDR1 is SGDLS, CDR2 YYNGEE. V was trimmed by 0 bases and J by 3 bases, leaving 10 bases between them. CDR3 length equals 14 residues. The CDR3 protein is CASSVGSADYEQYF. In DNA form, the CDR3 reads TGTGCCAGCAGCGTAGGCTCGGCAGACTACGAGCAGTACTTC.

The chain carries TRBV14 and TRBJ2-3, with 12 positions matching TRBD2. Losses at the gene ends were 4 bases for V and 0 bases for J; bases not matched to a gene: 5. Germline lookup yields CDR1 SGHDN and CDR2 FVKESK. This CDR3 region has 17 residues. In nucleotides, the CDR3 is TGTGCCAGCAGCCGGCTAGCGGGAGGGTCGAGCACAGATACGCAGTATTTT. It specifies CASSRLAGGSSTDTQYF.

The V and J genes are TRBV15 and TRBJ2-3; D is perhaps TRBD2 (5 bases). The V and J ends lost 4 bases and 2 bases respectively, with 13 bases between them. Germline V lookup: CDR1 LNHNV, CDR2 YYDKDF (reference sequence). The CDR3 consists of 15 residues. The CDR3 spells CATSTERLLTDTQYF. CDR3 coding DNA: TGTGCCACCAGCACCGAGCGGCTACTCACAGATACGCAGTATTTT.

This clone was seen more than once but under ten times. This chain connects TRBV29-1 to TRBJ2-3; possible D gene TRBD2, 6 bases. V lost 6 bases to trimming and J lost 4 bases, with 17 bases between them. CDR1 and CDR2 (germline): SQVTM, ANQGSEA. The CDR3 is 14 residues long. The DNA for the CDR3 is TGCAGCGTGGGGGACTCGGCGGAGGCAGATACGCAGTATTTT. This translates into CSVGDSAEADTQYF.

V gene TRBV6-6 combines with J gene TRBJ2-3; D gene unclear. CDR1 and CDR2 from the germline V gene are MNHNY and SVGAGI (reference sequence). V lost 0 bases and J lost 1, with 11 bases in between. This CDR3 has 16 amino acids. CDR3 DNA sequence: TGTGCCAGCAGTTACTCACCGGGTGTGGGCACAGATACGCAGTATTTT. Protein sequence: CASSYSPGVGTDTQYF.

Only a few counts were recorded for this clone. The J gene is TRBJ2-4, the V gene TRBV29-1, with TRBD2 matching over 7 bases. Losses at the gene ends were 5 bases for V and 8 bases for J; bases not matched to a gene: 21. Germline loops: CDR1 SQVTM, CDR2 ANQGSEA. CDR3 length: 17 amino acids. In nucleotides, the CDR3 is TGCAGCGTTTCCATGGGGAGCGGGACGACTCAAGGAGACATTCAGTACTTC. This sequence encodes CSVSMGSGTTQGDIQYF.

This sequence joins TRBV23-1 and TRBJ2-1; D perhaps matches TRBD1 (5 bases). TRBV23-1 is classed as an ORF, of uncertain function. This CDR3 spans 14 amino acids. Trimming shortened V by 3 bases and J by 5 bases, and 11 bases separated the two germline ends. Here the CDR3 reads CASSHFTRDNEQFF. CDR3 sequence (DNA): TGCGCCAGCAGTCATTTCACCAGGGACAATGAGCAGTTCTTC.

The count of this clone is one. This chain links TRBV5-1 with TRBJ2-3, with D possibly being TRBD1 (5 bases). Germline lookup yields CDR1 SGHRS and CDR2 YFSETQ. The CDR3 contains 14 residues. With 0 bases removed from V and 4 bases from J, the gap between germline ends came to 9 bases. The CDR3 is CASSLESGSDTQYF. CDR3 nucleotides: TGCGCCAGCAGCTTGGAATCAGGGTCAGATACGCAGTATTTT.